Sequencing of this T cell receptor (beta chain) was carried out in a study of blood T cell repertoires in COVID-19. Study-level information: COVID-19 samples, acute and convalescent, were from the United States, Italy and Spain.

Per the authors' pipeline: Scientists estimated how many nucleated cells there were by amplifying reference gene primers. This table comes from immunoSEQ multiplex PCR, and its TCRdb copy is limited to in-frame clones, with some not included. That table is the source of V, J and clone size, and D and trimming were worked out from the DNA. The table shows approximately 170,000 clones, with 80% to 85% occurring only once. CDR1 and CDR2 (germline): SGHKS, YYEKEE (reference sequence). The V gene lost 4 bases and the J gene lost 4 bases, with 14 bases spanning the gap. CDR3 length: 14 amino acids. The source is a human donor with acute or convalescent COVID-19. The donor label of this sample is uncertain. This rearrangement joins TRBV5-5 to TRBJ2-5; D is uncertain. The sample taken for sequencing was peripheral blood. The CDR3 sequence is CASSLRLRGETQYF. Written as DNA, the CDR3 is TGTGCCAGCAGCCTACGTTTGAGAGGAGAGACCCAGTACTTC.